These T cell receptor beta chains were read from a single sample in a study. MiXCR, applied by TCRdb to the RT-PCR reads, yields one record per CDR3 protein. The table has about 4,200 distinct CDR3 sequences, roughly 34% seen once; the top ten hold roughly 4.9%. The sample was memory CD4+ T cells from salivary gland. These receptor sequences come from a female donor with primary Sjogren's syndrome. Both conserved end residues are part of each CDR3. Fields, in order: clone size, V gene, CDR3 protein. Expanded clones get a size class; other rows say once, few or many, or leave the size out.

clone_size: -; v_call: TRBV5-5; cdr3_aa: CASSLGDRYYNQPQHF
clone_size: medium-sized; v_call: TRBV27; cdr3_aa: CASSRSAGTYEQYF
clone_size: large; v_call: TRBV6-5; cdr3_aa: CASSAPNYGYTF
clone_size: medium-sized; v_call: TRBV6-6; cdr3_aa: CASSYLSGGGGDTQYF
clone_size: -; v_call: TRBV5-1; cdr3_aa: CASSLVLAGGPGEQFF
clone_size: medium-sized; v_call: TRBV6-2/TRBV6-3; cdr3_aa: CASSYGRSTGELFF
clone_size: -; v_call: TRBV7-2; cdr3_aa: CASRYPGKGGNEQFF
clone_size: -; v_call: TRBV1; cdr3_aa: CTSSQVWQGDNSPLHF
clone_size: few; v_call: TRBV9; cdr3_aa: CASSPALYGYTF
clone_size: many; v_call: TRBV2; cdr3_aa: CASSDQGAQYEQFF
clone_size: -; v_call: TRBV24-1; cdr3_aa: CATSDSGTDTQYF
clone_size: -; v_call: TRBV12-3/TRBV12-4; cdr3_aa: CASSFAGGGRAFF
clone_size: -; v_call: TRBV20-1; cdr3_aa: CSARDSSYGGSGQPQHF
clone_size: medium-sized; v_call: TRBV18; cdr3_aa: CASSSHSGVAEAFF
clone_size: -; v_call: TRBV10-3; cdr3_aa: CAISGKGQSYNSPLHF
clone_size: few; v_call: TRBV3-1; cdr3_aa: CASSQAHTLSGANVLTF
clone_size: medium-sized; v_call: TRBV12-3/TRBV12-4; cdr3_aa: CASSLVGTQPQHF
clone_size: -; v_call: TRBV24-1; cdr3_aa: CATSTSGTFRNTEAFF
clone_size: -; v_call: TRBV20-1; cdr3_aa: CSAPSDPGYTIYF
clone_size: -; v_call: TRBV7-2; cdr3_aa: CASSYSGGSSTDTQYF
clone_size: medium-sized; v_call: TRBV20-1; cdr3_aa: CCARFDTQYF
clone_size: medium-sized; v_call: TRBV7-2; cdr3_aa: CASSARLGVNTGELFF
clone_size: medium-sized; v_call: TRBV30; cdr3_aa: CARKTPRGEQYF
clone_size: -; v_call: TRBV20-1; cdr3_aa: CSALGTGAGTDTQYF
clone_size: medium-sized; v_call: TRBV20-1; cdr3_aa: CSARDRFSGGVDEQFF
clone_size: medium-sized; v_call: TRBV24-1; cdr3_aa: CATRTSGRSNTGELFF
clone_size: medium-sized; v_call: TRBV6-2/TRBV6-3; cdr3_aa: CASSYGGSGTEAFF
clone_size: medium-sized; v_call: TRBV12-3/TRBV12-4; cdr3_aa: CASSLSWDSNYGYTF
clone_size: many; v_call: TRBV6-1; cdr3_aa: CASSFRDAIRGKLFF
clone_size: large; v_call: TRBV20-1; cdr3_aa: CSASQAHNEQFF
clone_size: -; v_call: TRBV5-1; cdr3_aa: CASTGLAGGPIDEQFF
clone_size: medium-sized; v_call: TRBV7-3; cdr3_aa: CASSPRGDEQFF
clone_size: large; v_call: TRBV29-1; cdr3_aa: CSVNLYGYTF
clone_size: few; v_call: TRBV4-1; cdr3_aa: CASSQLLRTSGVNTQYF
clone_size: medium-sized; v_call: TRBV7-2; cdr3_aa: CASSLDVRVPNEQFF
clone_size: -; v_call: TRBV20-1; cdr3_aa: CSARVWDRGGQPQHF
clone_size: -; v_call: TRBV19; cdr3_aa: CASSIEEVEQFF
clone_size: -; v_call: TRBV19; cdr3_aa: CASSIDDRNFQLAKNIQYF
clone_size: few; v_call: TRBV19; cdr3_aa: CASSDHIHGYTF
clone_size: -; v_call: TRBV20-1; cdr3_aa: CSAPRVAGGPLLTGELFF
clone_size: large; v_call: TRBV20-1; cdr3_aa: CSARDYRSNQPQHF
clone_size: large; v_call: TRBV20-1; cdr3_aa: CSARDTQAARGYTF
clone_size: many; v_call: TRBV4-2; cdr3_aa: CASSQEMIGSNYGYTF
clone_size: -; v_call: TRBV7-3; cdr3_aa: CASSLAMTGASTDTQYF
clone_size: medium-sized; v_call: TRBV7-6; cdr3_aa: CASSTGTSGRNEQFF
clone_size: many; v_call: TRBV29-1; cdr3_aa: CSAVITEAFF
clone_size: -; v_call: TRBV6-6; cdr3_aa: CASSYRDSNQPQHF
clone_size: once; v_call: TRBV29-1; cdr3_aa: CSVAGAGGWETQYF
clone_size: many; v_call: TRBV6-5; cdr3_aa: CASSPTVTGETQYF
clone_size: medium-sized; v_call: TRBV20-1; cdr3_aa: CSARGQGTYNSPLHF
clone_size: -; v_call: TRBV18; cdr3_aa: CASSPQEGLSSGNTEAFF
clone_size: medium-sized; v_call: TRBV9; cdr3_aa: CASSGMSVLLPDNEQFF
clone_size: -; v_call: TRBV14; cdr3_aa: CASSLVLAGYSPLHF
clone_size: medium-sized; v_call: TRBV4-1; cdr3_aa: CASSQAGAGGNTIYF
clone_size: medium-sized; v_call: TRBV4-3; cdr3_aa: CASSQDRDRPNSPLHF
clone_size: -; v_call: TRBV12-3/TRBV12-4; cdr3_aa: CASSSSGTDTQYF
clone_size: medium-sized; v_call: TRBV20-1; cdr3_aa: CRASPQANANYGYTF
clone_size: many; v_call: TRBV7-2; cdr3_aa: CASSFRRAGGGEKLFF
clone_size: medium-sized; v_call: TRBV6-2/TRBV6-3; cdr3_aa: CASSYHSQHGQPQHF